This T cell receptor (beta chain) was captured in a study of molecular identifiers for immune sequencing clone quantification. TCRdb reprocessed the PCR reads with MiXCR, giving one entry per CDR3 protein. The sample comprises about half a million distinct CDR3 sequences, 20% to 25% of which are singletons, and roughly 0.81% rests with the top ten. Of note for this clonotype: As yet, its antigen is unknown. A much bigger clone sits one base away, suggesting this may be a read error.

CDR1 MGHRA and CDR2 YSYEKL come from the germline V gene. Germline trimming cut 8 bases from V and 5 bases from J; bases unmatched to any gene: 16. CDR3 length: 17 residues. Overall study findings and caveats: With a barcode shared among identical TCR molecules, highly expanded clone sizes could be underestimated. Clones that had above 20 RNA copies took up over 99% of effector molecules but under 1% in naive cells.

The specimen sequenced was naive CD8+ T cells from blood, with Jurkat cell RNA spiked in. The subset is: FACS-sorted CD8+CD4-CCR7+CD45RA+ naive T cells. The chain couples TRBV4-1 to TRBJ2-1; 9 nucleotides align to TRBD2. The clonotype was recovered from a human donor in good health. Some libraries in this study had Jurkat cell RNA spiked in. The CDR3 sequence is CASGLDGGLAGNNEQFF. CDR3 coding DNA: TGCGCCAGCGGCCTTGATGGGGGGCTAGCGGGAAACAATGAGCAGTTCTTC.